Each of the 23 T cell receptor beta chains below was sequenced from the same sample in a study of T-cell memory formation after mild COVID-19. A single record per CDR3 protein comes from TCRdb applying MiXCR to the 5' RACE reads. The data hold under 200,000 distinct CDR3 sequences, with roughly 13% observed a single time. The sequenced sample consisted of PBMCs or a T cell subset sorted from them (not recorded which). These receptors were collected from a man younger than 35 who had mild COVID-19 (a few samples of this study predate the infection). Cell type and time point are not known.

This clonotype was observed at least ten times. This chain uses TRBV7-8 with TRBJ1-1; D unclear. The germline V gene has CDR1 SGHVS and CDR2 FQNEAQ. The length of the CDR3 is 13 residues. Trimming removed 3 bases at V and 0 bases at J, with 5 bases between. The CDR3 loop reads CASSFGLNTEAFF. The CDR3 DNA is TGTGCCAGCAGCTTCGGATTGAACACTGAAGCTTTCTTT.

V usage is TRBV5-1 and J usage is TRBJ2-7; 10 positions match TRBD1. Per germline, CDR1 SGHRS and CDR2 YFSETQ. V lost 4 bases, J lost 3 bases, and 4 bases stayed unmatched. This CDR3 contains 14 residues. The CDR3: CASSQGQGYYEQYF. The CDR3, as DNA: TGCGCCAGCAGCCAGGGACAGGGGTACTACGAGCAGTACTTC.

This clonotype was detected many times. V usage is TRBV12-3 or TRBV12-4 and J usage is TRBJ2-5; D gene unclear. V was cut by 4 bases and J by 5 bases, with 11 bases left in between. The CDR3 has 13 amino acids. As DNA, the CDR3 is TGTGCCAGCAGTTGGGGTATGGGGGAGACCCAGTACTTC. This gives the protein CASSWGMGETQYF.

This clonotype was seen a handful of times. The chain joins TRBV20-1 to TRBJ2-7; D is uncertain. Germline assignment: CDR1 DFQATT and CDR2 SNEGSKA (reference sequence). The CDR3 is 15 residues long. Trimming took 0 bases from V and 1 from J, leaving 13 bases between them. The CDR3 DNA follows: TGCAGTGCTAGAGACCGGGTGATCGGGTCCTACGAGCAGTACGTC. Amino acid sequence: CSARDRVIGSYEQYV.

This clonotype turned up a few times. The rearrangement joins TRBV4-2 to TRBJ1-2; D gene uncertain. V lost 2 bases and J 7 bases, leaving 14 bases between the germline ends. Germline V CDR1 and CDR2: LGHNA, YNFKEQ. The CDR3 is 14 amino acids. CDR3 bases: TGTGCCAGCAGCCAACTAGACGCAACTATTGGCTACACCTTC. This sequence encodes CASSQLDATIGYTF.

There are a few counts of this clonotype. The chain combines TRBV7-2 with TRBJ2-5; no clear D gene. With 5 bases removed from V and 7 bases from J, the gap between germline ends came to 14 bases. CDR1 is SGHTA, CDR2 FQGNSA, per germline. The CDR3 covers 13 residues. This CDR3 reads CASSPGYIGTQYF. For the CDR3, the DNA is TGTGCCAGCAGCCCCGGGTACATCGGGACCCAGTACTTC.

The J gene is TRBJ1-6, the V gene TRBV7-2; D is uncertain. The CDR3 consists of 13 residues. The V end was cut by 2 bases, the J end by 14 bases, with 13 bases between. CDR1 and CDR2 (germline): SGHTA, FQGNSA. The CDR3 DNA reads TGTGCCAGCAGCTTACCGGAGTTTTTGGCCCTCCACTTT. This sequence encodes CASSLPEFLALHF.

This chain links TRBV20-1 with TRBJ2-3; 7 nucleotides agree with TRBD2. Trimming removed 7 bases from V and 5 bases from J; junction bases left unmatched: 9. The CDR3 is made up of 13 amino acids. Germline V gene sequence: CDR1 DFQATT, CDR2 SNEGSKA (reference sequence). The CDR3 sequence is CSGGLGGVDTQYF. Here the CDR3 DNA reads TGCAGTGGCGGACTAGGAGGGGTAGATACGCAGTATTTT.

The genes are TRBV12-3 or TRBV12-4 and TRBJ2-2, with D unresolved. The CDR3 loop spans 15 amino acids. The germline V and J ends were trimmed by 4 bases and 4 bases, with 13 bases remaining between them. The CDR3 region is CASSSRLPFTGELFF. The CDR3 DNA reads TGTGCCAGCAGTTCCCGGTTGCCGTTCACCGGGGAGCTGTTTTTT.

This clonotype was seen a few times. J is TRBJ2-2 and V is TRBV5-1; D perhaps matches TRBD2 (6 bases). Germline V gene lookup returns CDR1 SGHRS and CDR2 YFSETQ. V was clipped by 0 bases and J by 4 bases, with 13 bases between them. The CDR3 sequence is 16 residues long. The CDR3 DNA reads TGCGCCAGCAGCTTGGGGGGACTGGGAGGCACCGGGGAGCTGTTTTTT. Protein: CASSLGGLGGTGELFF.

The rearrangement links TRBV4-1 to TRBJ2-7; D not resolved. Germline CDR1 reads MGHRA; CDR2 reads YSYEKL. The CDR3 is made up of 13 amino acids. V was clipped by 0 bases and J by 3 bases, with 6 bases between them. The CDR3 DNA reads as TGCGCCAGCAGCCAAGATCAAGGCTACGAGCAGTACGTC. It encodes CASSQDQGYEQYV.

This clonotype came up a few times. This chain links TRBV20-1 with TRBJ2-5; weak D call: TRBD2 (5 bases). The CDR3 has 14 residues. CDR1 DFQATT and CDR2 SNEGSKA come from the germline V gene (reference sequence). V lost 1 base and J lost 5, with 14 bases in between. CDR3 sequence reads: CSARVGGSAETQYF. In nucleotides, the CDR3 is TGCAGTGCTAGAGTAGGTGGTAGCGCGGAGACCCAGTACTTC.

In its sample, this clonotype was seen many times. V gene TRBV5-1 combines with J gene TRBJ2-5; D possibly corresponds to TRBD2 (7 bases). CDR3 length equals 15 residues. The V gene's germline CDR1 is SGHRS and CDR2 YFSETQ. Trimming cost V 6 bases and J 5 bases, with 20 bases left between them. The CDR3 bases are TGCGCCAGCAACCCTGGGAGGGGGGGGGCCGAGACCCAGTACTTC. Its protein is CASNPGRGGAETQYF.

J is TRBJ2-5 and V is TRBV2, with D hard to call. CDR1 is SNHLY and CDR2 is FYNNEI in the germline V gene. The CDR3 is 14 amino acids. Trimming shortened V by 4 bases and J by 7 bases, and 16 bases separated the two germline ends. The CDR3 DNA reads as TGTGCCAGCAGTGCATACGGAAGCTTGGGGACCCAGTACTTC. Its translation is CASSAYGSLGTQYF.

The J gene is TRBJ2-3, the V gene TRBV5-1; D is perhaps TRBD1 or TRBD2 (6 bases each). CDR3 length equals 15 residues. Trimming removed 5 bases at V and 3 bases at J, with 16 bases between. The V gene's germline CDR1 is SGHRS and CDR2 YFSETQ. CDR3: CASRGRGEKTDTQYF. DNA of the CDR3: TGCGCCAGCAGAGGAAGGGGGGAGAAAACAGATACGCAGTATTTT. The variable domain in full, with the rest retrieved from reference TRBV5-1 and TRBJ2-3, is KAGVTQTPRYLIKTRGQQVTLSCSPISGHRSVSWYQQTPGQGLQFLFEYFSETQRNKGNFPGRFSGRQFSNSRSEMNVSTLELGDSALYLCASRGRGEKTDTQYFGPGTRLTVL.

As DNA, the CDR3 is TGTGCCAGCAGCCGAGGACAGACCACTAGCACAGATACGCAGTATTTT. Translating gives CASSRGQTTSTDTQYF. The chain has TRBV6-5 and TRBJ2-3, with D maybe TRBD1 (6 bases). CDR3 length equals 16 residues. The ends were cut back, 6 bases at V and 0 bases at J, with 16 bases in the middle. Germline CDR1 MNHEY, CDR2 SVGAGI.

This clonotype was observed at least ten times. J is TRBJ1-2 and V is TRBV10-3, with TRBD1 matching 7 bases. The germline V gene encodes CDR1 ENHRY and CDR2 SYGVKD. The CDR3 consists of 15 residues. The J segment lost 4 bases and the V segment lost 3 bases, leaving 8 bases of the junction unmatched. The CDR3 is CAISDVGTDVYGYTF. CDR3 DNA sequence: TGTGCCATCAGTGATGTTGGGACAGATGTCTATGGCTACACCTTC.

The chain joins TRBV6-5 to TRBJ2-3, with TRBD1 identical over 8 bases. V gave up 4 bases and J gave up 1 base; unmatched junction bases: 1. The length of the CDR3 is 14 residues. CDR1 is MNHEY, CDR2 SVGAGI, per germline. CDR3 bases: TGTGCCAGCAGTTCCAGGGGGCGCACAGATACGCAGTATTTT. Translating it yields CASSSRGRTDTQYF.

This clonotype was counted many times. The chain is built from TRBV4-3 and TRBJ2-2; 10 nucleotides align to TRBD1. The CDR3 consists of 15 residues. The junction had 5 bases not matched to a gene; V was cut back by 5 bases and J by 5 bases. Germline V CDR1 and CDR2: LGHNA, YSLEER. CDR3 region: CASSLDRGLTGELFF. The CDR3 bases are TGCGCCAGCAGCTTAGACAGGGGGCTAACCGGGGAGCTGTTTTTT.

This clonotype was seen a few times. The chain uses TRBV7-9 and TRBJ1-1; possible D gene TRBD1, 6 bases. Trimming left V 5 bases short and J 7 bases short, with 20 bases between. Germline CDR1 and CDR2: SEHNR and FQNEAQ (reference sequence). This CDR3 has 15 amino acids. The CDR3 DNA follows: TGTGCCAGCAGCGGACGGGACACCCGGGGAGGTGAAGCTTTCTTT. Protein product: CASSGRDTRGGEAFF.

This clonotype appeared a few times. This chain connects TRBV20-1 to TRBJ2-5, with TRBD1 matching 9 bases. V trimming: 3 bases; J trimming: 4 bases; junction bases outside the gene matches: 6. The CDR3 contains 14 residues. Per germline, CDR1 DFQATT and CDR2 SNEGSKA (reference sequence). CDR3: CSARGGQGGETQYF. The CDR3 bases are TGCAGTGCTAGGGGGGGACAGGGAGGAGAGACCCAGTACTTC.

The chain combines TRBV7-6 with TRBJ1-1, with D maybe TRBD1 (6 bases). The CDR3 contains 13 residues. Germline CDR1 reads SGHVS; CDR2 reads FNYEAQ. The V end lost 9 bases, the J end lost 1 base, and 12 bases lay between the germline ends. In nucleotides, the CDR3 is TGTGCCAGTCAGGGACACCAGAACACTGAAGCTTTCTTT. Its translation: CASQGHQNTEAFF.

The chain couples TRBV7-2 to TRBJ2-1, with no clear D. Germline CDR1 is SGHTA and CDR2 is FQGNSA. This CDR3 spans 13 amino acids. V lost 3 bases, J lost 6 bases, and 9 bases lay in between. CDR3 sequence reads: CASSFPLSNEQFF. CDR3 bases: TGTGCCAGCAGCTTTCCCCTCAGCAATGAGCAGTTCTTC. The full variable domain, rest sourced from reference TRBV7-2 and TRBJ2-1, is GAGVSQSPSNKVTEKGKDVELRCDPISGHTALYWYRQSLGQGLEFLIYFQGNSAPDKSGLPSDRFSAERTGGSVSTLTIQRTQQEDSAVYLCASSFPLSNEQFFGPGTRLTVL.